This entry describes one T cell receptor beta chain. The antigen is not known. The sample comes from a study of response to subunit inactivated influenza vaccine. Each CDR3 protein gets one entry after TCRdb re-called the RT-PCR reads with MiXCR. This table holds just under 550,000 distinct CDR3 sequences, under 30% found once. Germline V gene lookup returns CDR1 SGHTA and CDR2 FQGNSA. The CDR3 spans 15 residues. Trimming removed 2 bases at V and 1 base at J, with 11 bases between. General study points: Authors suggested seasonal influenza vaccinations each recruit few new T cells.

The same data also contributed to another study, on T cells expressing NK-cell markers. That source notes: With UMIs, 5'RACE template switching was used to make TCR beta cDNA. In a group of 5 or 6 donors, dominant NKG2C+ clonotypes represented roughly 1.0-7.5% of CD8+ T cells. There were a handful of donors in whom these clonotypes also led the CD3+CD56-NKG2C+ fraction. There remained a lack of clarity about HCMV specificity of expanded NKG2C+ T cell clones.

The chain joins TRBV7-2 to TRBJ1-1; no clear D gene. This sample comprised CD4+ T cells sorted from PBMCs, obtained 12 days after vaccination. This clonotype was sampled from a man between 50 and 59 years old who received an inactivated influenza vaccine. In nucleotides, the CDR3 is TGTGCCAGCAGCTTATATCAGGTACCGAACACTGAAGCTTTCTTT. It specifies CASSLYQVPNTEAFF.